This TCR beta chain was identified in a study of long-term antiretroviral therapy in people with HIV. Study in general: First collections came about a decade before the 2015 immediate-ART recommendation.

The authors ran the immunoSEQ assay, v3.0, at survey level. The repertoire was sequenced with immunoSEQ multiplex PCR; TCRdb's copy has only in-frame clones and lacks some. Of 35,000 to 45,000 clones listed, less than 90% are singletons. The CDR3 runs 16 residues. The germline CDR1 and CDR2 sequences are SQVTM and ANQGSEA. The V and J ends lost 7 bases and 2 bases, in that order; junction bases with no gene match: 13. This sequence was found in a woman aged 18-29 years with HIV. This material consisted of unsorted PBMCs, taken just before starting antiretroviral therapy. V and J are TRBV29-1 and TRBJ2-1; 8 nucleotides agree with TRBD2. Written as DNA, the CDR3 is TGCAGCGGGATGATGCCGGGGGGGCTAACCTACAATGAGCAGTTCTTC. Translation gives CSGMMPGGLTYNEQFF.